The T cell receptor (beta chain) under discussion was sequenced for a study of spatial heterogeneity in lung cancer. TCRdb re-analysed the 5' RACE reads in MiXCR, keeping a single row per CDR3 protein. The sample gives 35,000 to 45,000 distinct CDR3 sequences, around 6.9% of which show up once; over 8% is in the top ten. This clonotype occurred many times. This sample's time point: blood at routine non-recurrence follow-up after resection. This material consisted of PBMCs, taken at follow-up. The sequence derives from a male donor with early-stage non-small cell lung cancer.

CDR3 in DNA: TGTGCCAGCAGCTTGGCATTTGGTCAGGGGGGGAGAGTCACTGAAGCTTTCTTT. As protein: CASSLAFGQGGRVTEAFF. The gene calls are TRBV5-5 and TRBJ1-1, with TRBD1 matching 7 bases. The CDR3 spans 18 residues. The J segment lost 4 bases and the V segment lost 0 bases, leaving 15 bases of the junction unmatched. The germline gives CDR1 SGHKS, CDR2 YYEKEE (reference sequence).